The 19 T cell receptor beta chains in this list originate from one sample, sequenced in a study of blood T cell repertoires in COVID-19. Sequenced by immunoSEQ multiplex PCR; TCRdb stores in-frame clones only, minus some. Of fewer than 350,000 clones listed, approximately 91% are singletons. The sample consisted of PBMCs or T cells enriched from blood (not recorded which). The receptors come from a woman aged 40 to 55 who had recovered from COVID-19.

This clone appeared a single time. This same CDR3 is encoded by further DNA sequences in the sample. The chain employs TRBV18 and TRBJ2-5, with 7 bases fitting TRBD1. The V and J ends lost 3 bases and 5 bases, in that order; junction bases with no gene match: 0. The CDR3 has 12 amino acids. Germline V lookup: CDR1 KGHSH, CDR2 LQKENI. CDR3 bases: TGTGCCAGCTCACCGACAGGGGAGACCCAGTACTTC. It encodes CASSPTGETQYF.

In this sample, this clone turned up once. V and J are TRBV9 and TRBJ1-2; 8 positions agree with TRBD1. Germline V gene data show CDR1 as SGDLS and CDR2 as YYNGEE. The ends lost 6 bases at V and 3 bases at J; junction bases unmatched: 10. This CDR3 spans 15 amino acids. The CDR3 protein is CASNVQPGQDYGYTF. The CDR3 DNA is TGTGCCAGCAACGTTCAACCGGGACAGGACTATGGCTACACCTTC.

The rearrangement joins TRBV29-1 to TRBJ2-7, with D maybe TRBD2 (6 bases). The germline CDR1 and CDR2 sequences are SQVTM and ANQGSEA. V lost 3 bases and J 0 bases, leaving 12 bases between the germline ends. CDR3 length equals 14 residues. This CDR3 reads CSVEAGSDSYEQYF. The CDR3 region has the DNA TGCAGCGTTGAGGCGGGGAGTGACTCCTACGAGCAGTACTTC.

V and J are TRBV28 and TRBJ1-2; no firm D call. V was cut by 2 bases and J by 8 bases, with 15 bases left in between. This CDR3 contains 14 residues. The germline V gene has CDR1 MDHEN and CDR2 SYDVKM. The CDR3 here is CASSLEARGNGYTF. Here the CDR3 DNA reads TGTGCCAGCAGTTTAGAGGCGCGCGGGAACGGCTACACCTTC.

V is TRBV5-1 and J is TRBJ2-7, with D maybe TRBD1 (7 bases). This CDR3 spans 14 amino acids. Trimming took 4 bases from V and 0 from J, leaving 11 bases between them. Germline V lookup: CDR1 SGHRS, CDR2 YFSETQ. CDR3 sequence (DNA): TGCGCCAGCAGCACGGGGGACAGCTCCTACGAGCAGTACTTC. Translation gives CASSTGDSSYEQYF.

V is TRBV7-9 and J is TRBJ1-1; TRBD1 aligns across 8 bases. Germline V gene lookup returns CDR1 SEHNR and CDR2 FQNEAQ (reference sequence). The length of the CDR3 is 15 residues. V dropped 5 bases and J dropped 2; count of bases not matched to a gene: 7. The CDR3 here is CASSQLGQENTEAFF. The CDR3 DNA follows: TGTGCCAGCAGCCAATTGGGACAGGAAAACACTGAAGCTTTCTTT. Together with reference TRBV7-9 and TRBJ1-1, the CDR3 gives the full variable domain: DTGVSQNPRHKITKRGQNVTFRCDPISEHNRLYWYRQTLGQGPEFLTYFQNEAQLEKSRLLSDRFSAERPKGSFSTLEIQRTEQGDSAMYLCASSQLGQENTEAFFGQGTRLTVV.

The chain links TRBV19 to TRBJ2-5; maybe TRBD2 (7 bases). The CDR3 sequence is 15 residues long. V was trimmed by 5 bases and J by 5 bases, leaving 18 bases between them. Germline V lookup: CDR1 LNHDA, CDR2 SQIVND (reference sequence). This CDR3 is CASSPPSGGGETQYF. In nucleotides, the CDR3 is TGTGCCAGTAGTCCCCCTTCGGGGGGCGGGGAGACCCAGTACTTC. Full variable domain (rest looked up from reference TRBV19 and TRBJ2-5): DGGITQSPKYLFRKEGQNVTLSCEQNLNHDAMYWYRQDPGQGLRLIYYSQIVNDFQKGDIAEGYSVSREKKESFPLTVTSAQKNPTAFYLCASSPPSGGGETQYFGPGTRLLVL.

The rearrangement links TRBV7-2 to TRBJ2-3; 7 nucleotides line up with TRBD1. The CDR3 runs to 15 residues. CDR1 and CDR2 from the germline V gene are SGHTA and FQGNSA. V trimming: 1 base; J trimming: 2 bases; junction bases outside the gene matches: 3. The CDR3 spells CASSLDRGFTDTQYF. In nucleotides, the CDR3 is TGTGCCAGCAGCTTAGACAGGGGTTTCACAGATACGCAGTATTTT. Full variable domain (outside the CDR3, taken from reference TRBV7-2 and TRBJ2-3): GAGVSQSPSNKVTEKGKDVELRCDPISGHTALYWYRQSLGQGLEFLIYFQGNSAPDKSGLPSDRFSAERTGGSVSTLTIQRTQQEDSAVYLCASSLDRGFTDTQYFGPGTRLTVL.

The rearrangement uses TRBV2 and TRBJ2-3; 7 bases are a match to TRBD1. Germline values: CDR1 SNHLY, CDR2 FYNNEI. The CDR3 contains 14 residues. V shed 6 bases and J 3 bases; nucleotides not matched to a gene: 6. The CDR3 loop reads CASSSRGLTDTQYF. CDR3 nucleotide sequence: TGTGCCAGCAGCTCTAGGGGGCTGACAGATACGCAGTATTTT. Full variable domain (remainder filled in from reference TRBV2 and TRBJ2-3): EPEVTQTPSHQVTQMGQEVILRCVPISNHLYFYWYRQILGQKVEFLVSFYNNEISEKSEIFDDQFSVERPDGSNFTLKIRSTKLEDSAMYFCASSSRGLTDTQYFGPGTRLTVL.

CDR3 residues: CASCLLAGGNNEQFF. Written as DNA, the CDR3 is TGTGCCAGCTGCCTACTAGCGGGGGGGAACAATGAGCAGTTCTTC. V usage is TRBV18 and J usage is TRBJ2-1; 13 bases fit TRBD2. J gave up 5 bases and V 7 bases, and 5 bases lay outside the gene matches. The CDR3 loop spans 15 amino acids. CDR1 is KGHSH and CDR2 is LQKENI in the germline V gene.

V and J are TRBV30 and TRBJ2-1; TRBD2 matches 13 bases. CDR1 and CDR2 (germline): GTSNPN, SVGIG (reference sequence). CDR3 length equals 18 residues. Germline trimming cut 5 bases from V and 1 base from J; bases unmatched to any gene: 11. The CDR3: CAWSRTSGGTGSYNEQFF. CDR3 DNA sequence: TGTGCCTGGTCCCGGACTAGCGGGGGAACCGGGTCCTACAATGAGCAGTTCTTC.

This clone has a single count. The rearrangement uses TRBV10-3 and TRBJ1-5, with 7 bases matching TRBD1. Germline assignment: CDR1 ENHRY and CDR2 SYGVKD. J lost 2 bases, V lost 6 bases, and 7 bases had no gene match. This CDR3 contains 15 residues. For the CDR3, the DNA is TGTGCCATCAGGGCCGACAGGGTTGGCAATCAGCCCCAGCATTTT. It translates to CAIRADRVGNQPQHF.

In its sample, this clone was seen once. The chain links TRBV9 to TRBJ2-7; 11 nucleotides match TRBD1. CDR1 is SGDLS, CDR2 YYNGEE, per germline. The CDR3 runs 15 residues. Losses at the gene ends were 6 bases for V and 5 bases for J; bases not matched to a gene: 10. CDR3 in DNA: TGTGCCAGCAACGACGGGACAGGGGGTCATCACGAGCAGTACTTC. Protein sequence: CASNDGTGGHHEQYF.

The genes are TRBV19 and TRBJ2-3; TRBD1 aligns across 12 bases. V was clipped by 9 bases and J by 5 bases; unmatched bases: 6. Germline V gene data show CDR1 as LNHDA and CDR2 as SQIVND (reference sequence). The CDR3 is 14 amino acids. CDR3 coding DNA: TGTGCCAGCGCCGGGACAGGGGGCTTAGATACGCAGTATTTT. Translating it yields CASAGTGGLDTQYF.

V usage is TRBV7-2 and J usage is TRBJ2-5, with 15 bases identical to TRBD2. This CDR3 is built from 16 residues. Germline CDR1 is SGHTA and CDR2 is FQGNSA. With 2 bases clipped from V and 4 bases from J, the junction kept 2 bases outside the gene matches. CDR3 region: CASSLRTSGGAETQYF. The CDR3 bases are TGTGCCAGCAGCTTACGGACTAGCGGGGGGGCAGAGACCCAGTACTTC.

The chain has TRBV2 and TRBJ2-1; 8 positions agree with TRBD1. In germline, CDR1 is SNHLY, CDR2 FYNNEI. The CDR3 loop spans 15 amino acids. V was pared by 7 bases and J by 7 bases, with 12 bases of the junction left unmatched. Here the CDR3 DNA reads TGTGCCAGCACCACAGGGGGTTTGTCCCAAAATGAGCAGTTCTTC. This sequence encodes CASTTGGLSQNEQFF. The whole variable domain, filled in from reference TRBV2 and TRBJ2-1, reads EPEVTQTPSHQVTQMGQEVILRCVPISNHLYFYWYRQILGQKVEFLVSFYNNEISEKSEIFDDQFSVERPDGSNFTLKIRSTKLEDSAMYFCASTTGGLSQNEQFFGPGTRLTVL.

The chain joins TRBV30 to TRBJ2-3; D gene ambiguous. CDR3 length: 12 residues. Between the trimmed V and J ends, which lost 2 bases and 1 base, there was a span of 4 bases. Per germline, CDR1 GTSNPN and CDR2 SVGIG (reference sequence). CDR3 nucleotide sequence: TGTGCCTGGAGTTCGGGCACAGATACGCAGTATTTT. This sequence encodes CAWSSGTDTQYF.

The J gene is TRBJ2-7, the V gene TRBV11-2; 13 bases line up with TRBD2. The V segment lost 4 bases and the J segment 2 bases; nucleotides outside the gene matches: 5. Per germline, CDR1 SGHAT and CDR2 FQNNGV. The CDR3 consists of 16 residues. The DNA for the CDR3 is TGTGCCAGCAGCTCACAGGGGACTAGCGGGACCTACGAGCAGTACTTC. Its protein product is CASSSQGTSGTYEQYF.

The sample holds one count of this clone. The chain uses TRBV11-2 and TRBJ1-2, with 9 bases aligning to TRBD1. Germline V gene sequence: CDR1 SGHAT, CDR2 FQNNGV. The CDR3 runs 14 residues. J lost 7 bases, V lost 6 bases, and 9 bases had no gene match. CDR3: CASRETGGIAGYTF. DNA for the CDR3: TGTGCCAGCAGGGAGACAGGGGGAATTGCTGGCTACACCTTC.